This T cell receptor (beta chain) was captured in a study of T cells of healthy individuals. V lost 1 base and J lost 3, with 9 bases in between. The CDR3 is 14 residues long. The germline CDR1 and CDR2 sequences are SEHNR and FQNEAQ (reference sequence). TCRdb redid the calling of the 5' RACE reads with MiXCR, one entry per CDR3 protein. There are some 69,000 distinct CDR3 sequences in the sample; about a sixth occur only once, and roughly 4.7% lies in the top ten. The chain has TRBV7-9 and TRBJ1-1; D is unresolved. The receptor comes from a human donor in good health. The CDR3 DNA reads TGTGCCAGCAGCTTAGGGCCACGCGACACTGAAGCTTTCTTT. Translation: CASSLGPRDTEAFF.